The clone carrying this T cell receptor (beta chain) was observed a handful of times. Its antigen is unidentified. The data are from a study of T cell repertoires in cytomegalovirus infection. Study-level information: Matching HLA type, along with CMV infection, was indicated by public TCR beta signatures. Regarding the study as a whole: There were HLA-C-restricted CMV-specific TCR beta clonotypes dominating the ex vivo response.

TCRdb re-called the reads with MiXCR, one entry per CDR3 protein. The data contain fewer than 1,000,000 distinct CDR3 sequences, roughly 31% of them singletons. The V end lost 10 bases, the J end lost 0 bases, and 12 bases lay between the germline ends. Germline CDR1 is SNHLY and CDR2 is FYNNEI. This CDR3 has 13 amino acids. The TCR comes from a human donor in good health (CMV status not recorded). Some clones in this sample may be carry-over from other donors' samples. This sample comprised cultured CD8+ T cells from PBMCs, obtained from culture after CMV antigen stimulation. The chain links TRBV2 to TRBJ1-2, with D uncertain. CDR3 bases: TGTGCCACCCCCCCGGCGACTAACTATGGCTACACCTTC. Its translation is CATPPATNYGYTF.